The source of this TCR beta chain is a study of blood T cell repertoires in COVID-19. Original processing notes: How many nucleated cells were present was estimated from reference gene primer amplification. Sequencing was performed with immunoSEQ multiplex PCR; in TCRdb, only in-frame clones are kept and a portion is missing. From that table come the V and J calls and clone size; the DNA was used to work out D and trimming. Of about 380,000 clones listed, 80% to 90% are singletons. Trimming took 0 bases from V and 3 from J; bases not matched to a gene: 2. CDR3 length: 15 amino acids. The germline V gene has CDR1 SGHDT and CDR2 YYEEEE. Which cohort a participant joined came from the clinical history participants gave. Two consecutive negative NP/OP PCR tests, clearance, or resolved symptoms defined Cohort 3 recovery. Of note for this clone: Other nucleotide sequences from this sample produce the same CDR3.

The sequenced sample was PBMCs or T cells enriched from blood (not recorded which). This chain links TRBV5-6 with TRBJ1-4; 7 bases align to TRBD1. This TCR came from a man younger than 40 who had recovered from COVID-19. This CDR3 reads CASSLAGGSNEKLFF. In DNA, the CDR3 is TGTGCCAGCAGCTTGGCAGGGGGATCTAATGAAAAACTGTTTTTT.